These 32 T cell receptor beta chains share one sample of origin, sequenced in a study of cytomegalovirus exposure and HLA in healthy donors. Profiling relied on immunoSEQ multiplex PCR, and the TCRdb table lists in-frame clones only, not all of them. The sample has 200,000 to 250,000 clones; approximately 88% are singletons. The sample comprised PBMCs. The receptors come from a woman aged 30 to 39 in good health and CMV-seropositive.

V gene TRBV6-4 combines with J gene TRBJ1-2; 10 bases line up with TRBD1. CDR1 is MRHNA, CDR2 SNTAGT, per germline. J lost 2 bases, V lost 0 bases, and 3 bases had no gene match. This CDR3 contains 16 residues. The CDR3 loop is CASSDSETGGNYGYTF. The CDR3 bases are TGTGCCAGCAGTGACTCGGAGACAGGGGGCAACTATGGCTACACCTTC.

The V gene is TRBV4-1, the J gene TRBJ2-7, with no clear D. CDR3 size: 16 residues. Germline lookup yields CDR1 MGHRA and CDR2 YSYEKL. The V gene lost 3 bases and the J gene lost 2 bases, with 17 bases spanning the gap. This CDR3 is CASSQILRPSTYEQYF. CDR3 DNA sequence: TGCGCCAGCAGCCAGATCCTGCGACCATCCACCTACGAGCAGTACTTC.

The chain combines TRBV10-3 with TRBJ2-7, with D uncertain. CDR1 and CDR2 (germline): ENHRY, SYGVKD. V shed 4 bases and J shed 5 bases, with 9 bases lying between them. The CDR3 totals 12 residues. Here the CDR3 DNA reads TGTGCCATCAGTGTTCGGCTGAACGAGCAGTACTTC. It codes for CAISVRLNEQYF.

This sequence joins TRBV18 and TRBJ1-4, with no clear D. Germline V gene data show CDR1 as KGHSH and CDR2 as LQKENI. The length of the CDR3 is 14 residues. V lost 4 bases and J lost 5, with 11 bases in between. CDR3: CASSLNPGNEKLFF. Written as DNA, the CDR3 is TGTGCCAGCTCACTAAACCCCGGGAATGAAAAACTGTTTTTT. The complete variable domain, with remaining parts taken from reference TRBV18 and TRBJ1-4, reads NAGVMQNPRHLVRRRGQEARLRCSPMKGHSHVYWYRQLPEEGLKFMVYLQKENIIDESGMPKERFSAEFPKEGPSILRIQQVVRGDSAAYFCASSLNPGNEKLFFGSGTQLSVL.

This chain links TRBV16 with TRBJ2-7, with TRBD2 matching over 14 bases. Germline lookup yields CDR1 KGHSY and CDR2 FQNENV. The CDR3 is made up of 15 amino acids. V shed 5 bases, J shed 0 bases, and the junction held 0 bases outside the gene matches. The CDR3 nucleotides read TGTGCCAGCAGCGGGACTAGCGGGAGCTCCTACGAGCAGTACTTC. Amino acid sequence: CASSGTSGSSYEQYF.

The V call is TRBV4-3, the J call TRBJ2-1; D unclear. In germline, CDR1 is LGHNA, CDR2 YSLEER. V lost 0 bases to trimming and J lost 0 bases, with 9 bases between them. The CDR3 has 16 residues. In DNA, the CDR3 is TGCGCCAGCAGCCAAGAAGCCCTTATCTCCTACAATGAGCAGTTCTTC. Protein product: CASSQEALISYNEQFF.

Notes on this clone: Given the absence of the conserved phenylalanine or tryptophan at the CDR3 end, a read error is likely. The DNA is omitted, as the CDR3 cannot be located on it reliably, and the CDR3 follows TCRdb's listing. CDR3 sequence: CAWSLGQGP. V is TRBV30 and J is TRBJ1-4; the table gives TRBD1 as D, unverified against the DNA. CDR1 is GTSNPN and CDR2 is SVGIG in the germline V gene (reference sequence). The CDR3 adds up to 9 amino acids, both ends counted.

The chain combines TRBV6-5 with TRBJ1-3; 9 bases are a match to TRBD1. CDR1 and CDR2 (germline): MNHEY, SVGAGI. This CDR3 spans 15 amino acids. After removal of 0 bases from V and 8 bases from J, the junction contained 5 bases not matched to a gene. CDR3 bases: TGTGCCAGCAGTTACTCACAGGACAGGGGTGACACCATATATTTT. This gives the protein CASSYSQDRGDTIYF.

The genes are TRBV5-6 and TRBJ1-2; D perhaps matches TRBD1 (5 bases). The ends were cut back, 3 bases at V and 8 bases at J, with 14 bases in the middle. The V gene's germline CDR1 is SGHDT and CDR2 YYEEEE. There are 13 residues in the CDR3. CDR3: CASSSRGRGGYTF. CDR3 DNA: TGTGCCAGCAGCTCCCGGGGCCGAGGCGGCTACACCTTC.

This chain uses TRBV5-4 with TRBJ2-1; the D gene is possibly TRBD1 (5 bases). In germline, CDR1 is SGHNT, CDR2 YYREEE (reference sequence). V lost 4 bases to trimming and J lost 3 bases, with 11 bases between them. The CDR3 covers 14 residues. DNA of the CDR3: TGTGCCAGCAGCGCTAGACAGAGCTACAATGAGCAGTTCTTC. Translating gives CASSARQSYNEQFF. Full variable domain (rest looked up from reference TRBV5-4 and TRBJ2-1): ETGVTQSPTHLIKTRGQQVTLRCSSQSGHNTVSWYQQALGQGPQFIFQYYREEENGRGNFPPRFSGLQFPNYSSELNVNALELDDSALYLCASSARQSYNEQFFGPGTRLTVL.

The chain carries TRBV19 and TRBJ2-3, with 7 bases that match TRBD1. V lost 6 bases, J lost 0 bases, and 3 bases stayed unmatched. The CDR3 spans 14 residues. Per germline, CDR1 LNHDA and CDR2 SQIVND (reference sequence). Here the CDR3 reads CASRTTGSTDTQYF. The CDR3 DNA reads TGTGCCAGTAGGACGACAGGGAGCACAGATACGCAGTATTTT. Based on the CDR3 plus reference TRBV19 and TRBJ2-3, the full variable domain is DGGITQSPKYLFRKEGQNVTLSCEQNLNHDAMYWYRQDPGQGLRLIYYSQIVNDFQKGDIAEGYSVSREKKESFPLTVTSAQKNPTAFYLCASRTTGSTDTQYFGPGTRLTVL.

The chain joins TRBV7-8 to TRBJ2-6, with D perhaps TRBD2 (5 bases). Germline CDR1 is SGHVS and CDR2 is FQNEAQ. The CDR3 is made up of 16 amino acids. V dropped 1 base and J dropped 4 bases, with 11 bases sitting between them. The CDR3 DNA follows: TGTGCCAGCAGCTTAGAAGTGGGAGCCGGGGCCAACGTCCTGACTTTC. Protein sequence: CASSLEVGAGANVLTF.

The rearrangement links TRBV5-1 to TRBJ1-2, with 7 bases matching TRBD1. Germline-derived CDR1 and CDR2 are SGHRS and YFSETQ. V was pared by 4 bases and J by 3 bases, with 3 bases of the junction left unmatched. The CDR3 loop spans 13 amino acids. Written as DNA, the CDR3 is TGCGCCAGCAGCCGGGACAGAGACTATGGCTACACCTTC. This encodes CASSRDRDYGYTF. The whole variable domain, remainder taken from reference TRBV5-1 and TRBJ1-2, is KAGVTQTPRYLIKTRGQQVTLSCSPISGHRSVSWYQQTPGQGLQFLFEYFSETQRNKGNFPGRFSGRQFSNSRSEMNVSTLELGDSALYLCASSRDRDYGYTFGSGTRLTVV.

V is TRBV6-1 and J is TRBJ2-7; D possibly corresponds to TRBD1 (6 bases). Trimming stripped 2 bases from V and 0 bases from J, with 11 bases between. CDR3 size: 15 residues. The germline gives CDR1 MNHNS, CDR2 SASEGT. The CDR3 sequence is CASSERLDSSYEQYF. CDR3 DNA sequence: TGTGCCAGCAGTGAACGCCTGGACAGCTCCTACGAGCAGTACTTC.

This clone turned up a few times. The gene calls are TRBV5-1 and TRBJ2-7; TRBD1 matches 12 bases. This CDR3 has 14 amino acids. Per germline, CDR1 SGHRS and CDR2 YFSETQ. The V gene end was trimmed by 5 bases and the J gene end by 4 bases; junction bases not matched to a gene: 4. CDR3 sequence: CASRGQGAMYEQYF. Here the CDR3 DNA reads TGCGCCAGCAGGGGACAGGGGGCGATGTACGAGCAGTACTTC. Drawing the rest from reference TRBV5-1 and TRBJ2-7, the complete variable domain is KAGVTQTPRYLIKTRGQQVTLSCSPISGHRSVSWYQQTPGQGLQFLFEYFSETQRNKGNFPGRFSGRQFSNSRSEMNVSTLELGDSALYLCASRGQGAMYEQYFGPGTRLTVT.

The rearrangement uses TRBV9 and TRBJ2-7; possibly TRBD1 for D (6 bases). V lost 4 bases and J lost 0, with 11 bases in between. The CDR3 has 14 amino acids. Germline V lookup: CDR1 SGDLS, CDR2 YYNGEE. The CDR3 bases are TGTGCCAGCAGCTCAGGACAGAGCTCCTACGAGCAGTACTTC. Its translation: CASSSGQSSYEQYF. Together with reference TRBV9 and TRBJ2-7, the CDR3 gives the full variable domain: DSGVTQTPKHLITATGQRVTLRCSPRSGDLSVYWYQQSLDQGLQFLIQYYNGEERAKGNILERFSAQQFPDLHSELNLSSLELGDSALYFCASSSGQSSYEQYFGPGTRLTVT.

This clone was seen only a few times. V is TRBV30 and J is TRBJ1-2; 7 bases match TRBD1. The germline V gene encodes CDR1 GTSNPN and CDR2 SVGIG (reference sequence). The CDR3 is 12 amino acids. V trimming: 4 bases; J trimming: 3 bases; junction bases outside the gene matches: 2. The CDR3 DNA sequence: TGTGCCTGGAACCAGGGGGACTATGGCTACACCTTC. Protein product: CAWNQGDYGYTF.

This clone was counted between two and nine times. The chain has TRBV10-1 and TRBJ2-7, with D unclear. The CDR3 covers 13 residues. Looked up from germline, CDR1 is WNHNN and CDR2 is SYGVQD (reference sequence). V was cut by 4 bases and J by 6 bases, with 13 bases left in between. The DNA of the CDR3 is TGCGCCAGCAGTGGGCAGGTCGGTGGCGAGCAGTACTTC. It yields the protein CASSGQVGGEQYF.

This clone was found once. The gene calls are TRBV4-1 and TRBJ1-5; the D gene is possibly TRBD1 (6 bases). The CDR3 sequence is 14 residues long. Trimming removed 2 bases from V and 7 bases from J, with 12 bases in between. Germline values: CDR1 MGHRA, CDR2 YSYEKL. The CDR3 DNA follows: TGCGCCAGCAGCCAACTTACAGGGCGACAGCCCCAGCATTTT. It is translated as CASSQLTGRQPQHF.

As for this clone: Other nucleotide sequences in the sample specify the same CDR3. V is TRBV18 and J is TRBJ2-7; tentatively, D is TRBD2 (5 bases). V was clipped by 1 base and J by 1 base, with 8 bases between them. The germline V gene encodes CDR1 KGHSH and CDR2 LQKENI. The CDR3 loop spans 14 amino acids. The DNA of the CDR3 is TGTGCCAGCTCACCACGCGAGGGTTCCTACGAGCAGTACTTC. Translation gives CASSPREGSYEQYF.

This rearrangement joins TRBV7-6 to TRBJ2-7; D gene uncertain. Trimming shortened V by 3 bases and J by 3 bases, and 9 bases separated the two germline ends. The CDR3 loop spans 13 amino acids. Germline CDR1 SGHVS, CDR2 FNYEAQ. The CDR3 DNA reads TGTGCCAGCAGCTTGGGTGGACGCTACGAGCAGTACTTC. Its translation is CASSLGGRYEQYF.

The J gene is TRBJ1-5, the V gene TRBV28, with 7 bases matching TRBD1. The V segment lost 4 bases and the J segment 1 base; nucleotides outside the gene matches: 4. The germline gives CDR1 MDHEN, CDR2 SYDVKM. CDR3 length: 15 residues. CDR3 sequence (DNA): TGTGCCAGCAGTTCTACAGGGGAGAGCAATCAGCCCCAGCATTTT. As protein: CASSSTGESNQPQHF.

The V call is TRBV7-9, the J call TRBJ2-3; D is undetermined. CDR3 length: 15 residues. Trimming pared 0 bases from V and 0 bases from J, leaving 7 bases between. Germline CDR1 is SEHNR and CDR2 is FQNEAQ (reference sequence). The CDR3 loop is CASSLAQSSTDTQYF. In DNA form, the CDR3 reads TGTGCCAGCAGCTTAGCACAGTCAAGCACAGATACGCAGTATTTT.

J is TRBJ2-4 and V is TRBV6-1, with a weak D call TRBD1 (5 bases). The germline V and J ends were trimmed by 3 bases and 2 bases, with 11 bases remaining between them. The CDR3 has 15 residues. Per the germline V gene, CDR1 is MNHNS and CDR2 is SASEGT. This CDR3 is CASSDVPGSKNIQYF. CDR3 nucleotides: TGTGCCAGCAGTGACGTACCAGGGTCCAAAAACATTCAGTACTTC.

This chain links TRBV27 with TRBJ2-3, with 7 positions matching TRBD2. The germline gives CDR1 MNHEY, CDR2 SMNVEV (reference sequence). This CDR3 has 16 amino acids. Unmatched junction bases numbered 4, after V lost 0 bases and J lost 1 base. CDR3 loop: CASSLSGGLRTDTQYF. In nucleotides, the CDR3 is TGTGCCAGCAGTTTATCCGGGGGACTACGCACAGATACGCAGTATTTT.

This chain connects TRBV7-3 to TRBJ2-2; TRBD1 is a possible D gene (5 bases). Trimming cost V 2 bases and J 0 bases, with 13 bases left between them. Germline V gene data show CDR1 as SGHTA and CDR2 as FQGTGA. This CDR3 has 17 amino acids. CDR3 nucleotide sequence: TGTGCCAGCAGCTTATTCCGCCAGGGTTCGAACACCGGGGAGCTGTTTTTT. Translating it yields CASSLFRQGSNTGELFF.

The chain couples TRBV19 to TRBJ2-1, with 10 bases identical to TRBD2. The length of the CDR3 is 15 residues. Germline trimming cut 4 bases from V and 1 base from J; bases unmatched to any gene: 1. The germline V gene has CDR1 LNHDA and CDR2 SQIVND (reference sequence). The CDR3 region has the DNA TGTGCCAGTAGTAAGCGGGAGGGGTCCTACAATGAGCAGTTCTTC. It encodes CASSKREGSYNEQFF.

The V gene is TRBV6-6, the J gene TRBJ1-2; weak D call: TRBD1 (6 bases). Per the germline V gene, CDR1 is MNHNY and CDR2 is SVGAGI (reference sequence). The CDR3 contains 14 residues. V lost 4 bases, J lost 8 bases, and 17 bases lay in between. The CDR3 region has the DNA TGTGCCAGCAGTTCCCAGGGGATTGGGGAAGGCTACACCTTC. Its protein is CASSSQGIGEGYTF.

The CDR3 sequence: CASRWTGTVEEKLFF. The CDR3 DNA sequence: TGTGCCAGCAGGTGGACCGGGACAGTGGAAGAAAAACTGTTTTTT. The V and J genes are TRBV28 and TRBJ1-4, with 7 nucleotides matching TRBD1. Germline V gives CDR1 MDHEN, CDR2 SYDVKM. This CDR3 comprises 15 residues. Trimming removed 6 bases from V and 8 bases from J; junction bases left unmatched: 12. The complete variable domain, with remaining parts taken from reference TRBV28 and TRBJ1-4, reads DVKVTQSSRYLVKRTGEKVFLECVQDMDHENMFWYRQDPGLGLRLIYFSYDVKMKEKGDIPEGYSVSREKKERFSLILESASTNQTSMYLCASRWTGTVEEKLFFGSGTQLSVL.

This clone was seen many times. Here the CDR3 reads CASRETGGGTSTDTQYF. Here the CDR3 DNA reads TGCGCCAGCAGAGAGACTGGAGGGGGGACTAGCACAGATACGCAGTATTTT. The chain carries TRBV10-2 and TRBJ2-3, with D perhaps given as TRBD1 or TRBD2 (6 bases each). This CDR3 is 17 amino acids long. Germline loops: CDR1 WSHSY, CDR2 SAAADI. Trimming took off 6 bases at V and 0 bases at J, with 19 bases between the two ends.

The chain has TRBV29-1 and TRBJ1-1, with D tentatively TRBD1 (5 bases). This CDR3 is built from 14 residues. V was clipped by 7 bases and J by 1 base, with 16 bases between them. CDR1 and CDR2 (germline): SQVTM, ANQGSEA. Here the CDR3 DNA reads TGCAGCGCATGGGGGACGGGGGAGAACACTGAAGCTTTCTTT. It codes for CSAWGTGENTEAFF.

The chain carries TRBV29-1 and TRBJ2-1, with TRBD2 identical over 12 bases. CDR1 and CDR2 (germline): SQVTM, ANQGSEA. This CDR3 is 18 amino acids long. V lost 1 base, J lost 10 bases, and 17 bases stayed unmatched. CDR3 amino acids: CSVEALASGRAYVWEQFF. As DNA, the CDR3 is TGCAGCGTTGAAGCATTGGCTAGCGGGAGGGCCTACGTGTGGGAGCAGTTCTTC.